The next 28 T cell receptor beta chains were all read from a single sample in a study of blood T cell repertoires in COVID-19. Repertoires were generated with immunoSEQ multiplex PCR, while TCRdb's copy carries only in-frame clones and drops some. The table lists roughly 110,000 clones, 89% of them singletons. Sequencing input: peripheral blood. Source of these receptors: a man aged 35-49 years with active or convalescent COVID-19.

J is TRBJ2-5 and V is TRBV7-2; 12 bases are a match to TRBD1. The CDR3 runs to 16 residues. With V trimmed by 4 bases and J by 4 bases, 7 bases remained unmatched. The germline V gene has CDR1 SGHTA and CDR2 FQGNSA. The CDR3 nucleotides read TGTGCCAGCAGCTCCCTGGGGGGACAGGGGGCAGAGACCCAGTACTTC. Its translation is CASSSLGGQGAETQYF.

Here the CDR3 reads CAWSSGDNQPQHF. CDR3 coding DNA: TGTGCCTGGAGTAGCGGGGACAATCAGCCCCAGCATTTT. The V call is TRBV30, the J call TRBJ1-5, with no clear D. V was shortened by 2 bases and J by 3 bases, with 8 bases between the two germline ends. CDR3 length: 13 residues. Germline-derived CDR1 and CDR2 are GTSNPN and SVGIG (reference sequence). The variable domain in full, completed from reference TRBV30 and TRBJ1-5, reads SQTIHQWPATLVQPVGSPLSLECTVEGTSNPNLYWYRQAAGRGLQLLFYSVGIGQISSEVPQNLSASRPQDRQFILSSKKLLLSDSGFYLCAWSSGDNQPQHFGDGTRLSIL.

The CDR3 spells CASSYTSGRAVGEQFF. The DNA for the CDR3 is TGTGCCAGCAGTTACACAAGCGGGAGGGCCGTGGGTGAGCAGTTCTTC. J is TRBJ2-1 and V is TRBV6-5; 10 bases are a match to TRBD2. The length of the CDR3 is 16 residues. The germline CDR1 and CDR2 sequences are MNHEY and SVGAGI. The junction had 10 bases not matched to a gene; V was cut back by 2 bases and J by 9 bases.

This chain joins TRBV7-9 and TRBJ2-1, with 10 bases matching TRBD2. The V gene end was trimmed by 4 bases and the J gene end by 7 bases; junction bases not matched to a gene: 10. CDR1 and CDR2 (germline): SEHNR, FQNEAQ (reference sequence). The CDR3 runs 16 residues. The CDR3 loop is CASSSPPGLARNEQFF. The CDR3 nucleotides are TGTGCCAGCAGCTCACCACCGGGACTAGCGAGGAATGAGCAGTTCTTC.

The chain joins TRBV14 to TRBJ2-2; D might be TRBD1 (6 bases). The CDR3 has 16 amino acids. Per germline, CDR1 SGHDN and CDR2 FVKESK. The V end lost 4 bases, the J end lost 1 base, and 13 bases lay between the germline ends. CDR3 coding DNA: TGTGCCAGCAGCCCCCAGGGGAAGGGGAACACCGGGGAGCTGTTTTTT. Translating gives CASSPQGKGNTGELFF. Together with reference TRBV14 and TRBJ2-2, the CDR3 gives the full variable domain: EAGVTQFPSHSVIEKGQTVTLRCDPISGHDNLYWYRRVMGKEIKFLLHFVKESKQDESGMPNNRFLAERTGGTYSTLKVQPAELEDSGVYFCASSPQGKGNTGELFFGEGSRLTVL.

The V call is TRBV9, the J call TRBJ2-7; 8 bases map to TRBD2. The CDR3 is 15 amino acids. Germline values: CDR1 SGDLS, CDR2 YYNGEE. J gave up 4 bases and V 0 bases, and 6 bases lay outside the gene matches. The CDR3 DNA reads TGTGCCAGCAGCGTAGGAGCGGGAGTTAGTTACGAGCAGTACTTC. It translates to CASSVGAGVSYEQYF. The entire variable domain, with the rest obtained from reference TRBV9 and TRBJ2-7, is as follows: DSGVTQTPKHLITATGQRVTLRCSPRSGDLSVYWYQQSLDQGLQFLIQYYNGEERAKGNILERFSAQQFPDLHSELNLSSLELGDSALYFCASSVGAGVSYEQYFGPGTRLTVT.

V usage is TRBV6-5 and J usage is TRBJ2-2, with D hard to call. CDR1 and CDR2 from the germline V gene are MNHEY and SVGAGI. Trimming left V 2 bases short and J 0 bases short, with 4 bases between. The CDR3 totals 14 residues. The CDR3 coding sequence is TGTGCCAGCAGTTACGGGCCGAACACCGGGGAGCTGTTTTTT. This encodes CASSYGPNTGELFF.

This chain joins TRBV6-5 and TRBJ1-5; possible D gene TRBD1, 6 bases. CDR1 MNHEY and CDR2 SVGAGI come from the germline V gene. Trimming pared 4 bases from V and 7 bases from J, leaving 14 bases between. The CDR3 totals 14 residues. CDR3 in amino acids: CASSFTGIGQPQHF. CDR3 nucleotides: TGTGCCAGCAGTTTTACAGGGATTGGACAGCCCCAGCATTTT.

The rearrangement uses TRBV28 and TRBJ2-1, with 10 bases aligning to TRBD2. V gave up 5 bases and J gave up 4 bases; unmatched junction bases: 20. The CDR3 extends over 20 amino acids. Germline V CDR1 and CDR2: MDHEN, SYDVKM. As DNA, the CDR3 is TGTGCCAGCAGTCCAAGACGCACTAGCGGGAAAAAAATGAGGTACAATGAGCAGTTCTTC. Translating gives CASSPRRTSGKKMRYNEQFF.

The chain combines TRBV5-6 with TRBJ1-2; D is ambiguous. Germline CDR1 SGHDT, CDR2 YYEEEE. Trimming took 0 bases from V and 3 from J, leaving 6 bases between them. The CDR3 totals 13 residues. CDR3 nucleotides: TGTGCCAGCAGCTTGGCGGGGTACTATGGCTACACCTTC. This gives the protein CASSLAGYYGYTF.

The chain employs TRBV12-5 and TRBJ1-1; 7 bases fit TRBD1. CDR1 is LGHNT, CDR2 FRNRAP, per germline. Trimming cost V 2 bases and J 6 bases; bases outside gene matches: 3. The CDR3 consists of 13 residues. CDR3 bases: TGTGCTAGTGGTTTGATACAGGGGTCTGAAGCTTTCTTT. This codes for CASGLIQGSEAFF.

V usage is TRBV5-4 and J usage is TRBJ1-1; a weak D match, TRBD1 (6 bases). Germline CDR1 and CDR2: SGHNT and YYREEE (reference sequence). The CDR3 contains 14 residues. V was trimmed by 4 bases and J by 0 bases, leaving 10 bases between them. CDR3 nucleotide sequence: TGTGCCAGCAGCAAAACAGGGTTGAACACTGAAGCTTTCTTT. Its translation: CASSKTGLNTEAFF.

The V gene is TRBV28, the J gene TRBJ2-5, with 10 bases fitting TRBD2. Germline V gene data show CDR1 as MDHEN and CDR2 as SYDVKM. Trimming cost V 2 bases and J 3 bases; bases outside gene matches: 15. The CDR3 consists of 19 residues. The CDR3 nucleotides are TGTGCCAGCAGTTTAATAGCAGCGGGAGGGCATCGGGGCAAAGAGACCCAGTACTTC. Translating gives CASSLIAAGGHRGKETQYF.

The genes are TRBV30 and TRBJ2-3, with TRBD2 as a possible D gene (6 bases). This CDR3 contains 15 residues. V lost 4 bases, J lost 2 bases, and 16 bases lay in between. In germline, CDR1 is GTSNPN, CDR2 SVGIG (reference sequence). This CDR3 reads CAWISTSRFTDTQYF. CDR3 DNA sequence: TGTGCCTGGATTTCGACTAGTCGTTTCACAGATACGCAGTATTTT.

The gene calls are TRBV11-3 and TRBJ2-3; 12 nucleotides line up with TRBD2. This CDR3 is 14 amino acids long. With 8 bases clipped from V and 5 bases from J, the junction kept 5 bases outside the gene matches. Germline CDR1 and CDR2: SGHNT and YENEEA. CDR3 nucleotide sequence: TGTGCCAGCGGATCGGGACTAGCGGGAGATACGCAGTATTTT. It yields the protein CASGSGLAGDTQYF.

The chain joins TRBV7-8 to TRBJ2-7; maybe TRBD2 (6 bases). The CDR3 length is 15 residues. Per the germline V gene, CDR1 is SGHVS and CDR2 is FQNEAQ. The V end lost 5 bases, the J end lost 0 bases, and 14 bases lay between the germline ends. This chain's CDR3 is CASSAIGLSSYEQYF. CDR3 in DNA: TGTGCCAGCAGCGCAATCGGACTAAGCTCCTACGAGCAGTACTTC.

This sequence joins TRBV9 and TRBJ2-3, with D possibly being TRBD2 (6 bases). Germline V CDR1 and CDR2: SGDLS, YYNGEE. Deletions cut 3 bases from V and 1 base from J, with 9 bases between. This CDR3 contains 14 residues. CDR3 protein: CASSESGRTDTQYF. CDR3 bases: TGTGCCAGCAGCGAAAGCGGGCGCACAGATACGCAGTATTTT.

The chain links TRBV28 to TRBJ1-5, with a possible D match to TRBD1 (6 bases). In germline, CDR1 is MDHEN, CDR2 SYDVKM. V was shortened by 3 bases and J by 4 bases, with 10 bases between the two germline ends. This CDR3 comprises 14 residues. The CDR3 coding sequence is TGTGCCAGCAGTTTGATCACAGGGAATCAGCCCCAGCATTTT. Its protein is CASSLITGNQPQHF.

The CDR3 sequence: CTSMPTSGSAGELFF. CDR3 DNA sequence: TGCACCAGCATGCCTACTAGCGGGAGTGCCGGGGAGCTGTTTTTT. J is TRBJ2-2 and V is TRBV1; TRBD2 is taken as the D call from the table, unchecked against the DNA. TRBV1 is a listed pseudogene. This CDR3 has 15 residues.

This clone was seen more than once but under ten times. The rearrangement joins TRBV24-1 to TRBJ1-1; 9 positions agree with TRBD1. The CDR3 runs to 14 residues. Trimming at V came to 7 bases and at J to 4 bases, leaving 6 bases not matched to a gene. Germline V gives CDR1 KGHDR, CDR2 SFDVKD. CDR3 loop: CATRGTGKATEAFF. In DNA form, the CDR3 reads TGTGCCACCAGGGGGACAGGGAAGGCCACTGAAGCTTTCTTT.

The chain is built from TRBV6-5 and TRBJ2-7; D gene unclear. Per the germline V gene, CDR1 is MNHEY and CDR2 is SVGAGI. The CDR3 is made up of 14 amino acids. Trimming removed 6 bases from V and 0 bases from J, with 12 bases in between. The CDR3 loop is CASSDSVFSYEQYF. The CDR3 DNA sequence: TGTGCCAGCAGCGACTCGGTATTCTCCTACGAGCAGTACTTC.

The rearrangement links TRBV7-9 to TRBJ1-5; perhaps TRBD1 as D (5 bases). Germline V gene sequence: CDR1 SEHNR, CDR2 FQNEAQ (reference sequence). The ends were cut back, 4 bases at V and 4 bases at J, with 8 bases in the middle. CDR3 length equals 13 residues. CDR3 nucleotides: TGTGCCAGCAGCTCTCAGGGAAATCAGCCCCAGCATTTT. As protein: CASSSQGNQPQHF.

DNA of the CDR3: TGTGCCACCAGCAGAGATCCTAGGGGGCAGGGTCAGCCCCAGCATTTT. It is translated as CATSRDPRGQGQPQHF. This chain links TRBV15 with TRBJ1-5; 7 bases fit TRBD1. The germline V gene encodes CDR1 LNHNV and CDR2 YYDKDF (reference sequence). This CDR3 spans 16 amino acids. The V segment lost 0 bases and the J segment 6 bases; nucleotides outside the gene matches: 8.

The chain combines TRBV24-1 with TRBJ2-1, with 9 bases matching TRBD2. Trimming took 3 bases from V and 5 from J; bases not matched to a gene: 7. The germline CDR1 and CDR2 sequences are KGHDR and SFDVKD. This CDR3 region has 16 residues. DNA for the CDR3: TGTGCCACCAGTGATGAGGCGGGAGGGGGGGACAATGAGCAGTTCTTC. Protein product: CATSDEAGGGDNEQFF.

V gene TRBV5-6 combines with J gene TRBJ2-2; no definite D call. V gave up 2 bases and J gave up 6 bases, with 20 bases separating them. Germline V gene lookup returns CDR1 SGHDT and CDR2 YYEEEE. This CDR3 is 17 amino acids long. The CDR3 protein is CASSLLSFGSGAGELFF. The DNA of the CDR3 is TGTGCCAGCAGCTTACTTTCGTTCGGGTCCGGCGCCGGGGAGCTGTTTTTT.

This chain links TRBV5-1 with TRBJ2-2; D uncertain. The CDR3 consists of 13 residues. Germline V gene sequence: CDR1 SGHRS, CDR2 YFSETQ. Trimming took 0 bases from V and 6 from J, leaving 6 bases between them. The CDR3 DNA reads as TGCGCCAGCAGCTTGGACTCGGCCGGGGAGCTGTTTTTT. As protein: CASSLDSAGELFF.

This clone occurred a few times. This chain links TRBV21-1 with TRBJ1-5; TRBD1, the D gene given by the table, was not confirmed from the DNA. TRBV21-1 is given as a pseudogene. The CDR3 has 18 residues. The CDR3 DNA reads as TGTGCCAGCAGATACCGGGACAGGGATACCAATAGCAATCAGCCCCAGCATTTT. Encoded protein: CASRYRDRDTNSNQPQHF.

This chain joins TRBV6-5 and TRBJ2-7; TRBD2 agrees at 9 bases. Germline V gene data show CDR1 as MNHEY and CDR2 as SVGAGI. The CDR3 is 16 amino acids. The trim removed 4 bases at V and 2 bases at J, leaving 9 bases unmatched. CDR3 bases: TGTGCCAGCAGTTTCTCCGGGACTAGCCGAGCCTACGAGCAGTACTTC. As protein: CASSFSGTSRAYEQYF.